This T cell receptor beta chain is drawn from a study of blood T cell repertoires in COVID-19. Grouping used clinical history reported by participants in a survey and questionnaire. Recovery meant two consecutive negative NP/OP PCR tests, professional clearance, or resolved symptoms. Original methodology: Quantification of nucleated cells was approximated via reference gene primer amplification. TCRdb's table, derived via immunoSEQ multiplex PCR, lists solely in-frame clones and lacks some. D and trimming come from the DNA, and the V and J calls and clone size come from that table. The sample contains about 330,000 clones, around 87% of which appear only once. CDR1 is PRHDT, CDR2 FYEKMQ, per germline (reference sequence). V lost 3 bases, J lost 4 bases, and 7 bases lay in between. The CDR3 runs 13 residues.

Input material: PBMCs or T cells enriched from blood (not recorded which). The chain employs TRBV13 and TRBJ1-3; weak D call: TRBD1 (5 bases). The clonotype originates from a woman in her twenties or thirties who had recovered from COVID-19. In nucleotides, the CDR3 is TGTGCCAGCAGCTTTCAGGGCGGAAACACCATATATTTT. Protein: CASSFQGGNTIYF.